This T cell receptor beta chain was recovered during a study of T-cell reconstitution after alpha-beta-depleted transplantation in children. This clonotype was seen a few times. Its antigen is currently unknown. The length of the CDR3 is 14 residues. Germline-derived CDR1 and CDR2 are SEHNR and FQNEAQ (reference sequence). The V end was cut by 5 bases, the J end by 5 bases, with 15 bases between. TCRbeta library construction was performed incorporating unique molecular identifiers. In TCRdb, the PCR reads were re-called with MiXCR into one record per CDR3 protein. Counted here are hundreds of thousands of distinct CDR3 sequences, under 15% occurring once; the ten biggest clones make up 2% to 2.5%. General observations from the study: The study traced high day-60 TCRbeta diversity in some patients to surviving recipient T cells and thymic progenitors. One year after transplant, T-cell counts and diversity came mostly from newly produced T cells. Several hundred graft clones that had expanded were reportedly the source of alpha-beta T cells about two months after transplant.

This sequence was found in a male patient younger than 18 who had a stem cell transplant for acute myeloid leukemia, so the T cells may come from the graft donor. Sequencing used PBMCs, mostly from graft donor cells, obtained 360 days after TCRalphabeta/CD19-depleted stem cell transplant. J is TRBJ1-2 and V is TRBV7-9; possibly TRBD1 for D (6 bases). The CDR3 protein is CASSPRTDGYGYTF. For the CDR3, the DNA is TGTGCCAGCAGCCCCCGGACAGATGGGTATGGCTACACCTTC.